The clone carrying this T cell receptor (beta chain) was counted between two and nine times. The antigen remains undetermined. This specimen belongs to a study of Ad26.COV2.S vaccination and SARS-CoV-2 variants. At the level of the study: In the study, Ad26.COV2.S was injected intramuscularly once, or twice 56 days apart.

Whole-study findings and limits: Comparability of non-spike TCR breadth was observed across vaccine and placebo recipients.

Documented treatment: 19 received Ad26.COV2.S at low or high dose, single or two shots; 5 received placebo; per-sample allocation not given. Specimen acquisition occurred on day 63 following the initial vaccine or placebo injection. The assay was immunoSEQ multiplex PCR, and TCRdb's table has in-frame clones only and misses some. The data contain about 480,000 clones, around 88% of them singletons. J was trimmed by 0 bases and V by 4 bases; bases with no gene match: 8. The CDR3 spans 17 residues. From germline, CDR1 is SGHDN and CDR2 FVKESK. The receptor's source is a person aged 18-65 years who received the Ad26.COV2.S COVID-19 vaccine or a placebo. V gene TRBV14 combines with J gene TRBJ1-4; 7 bases are a match to TRBD1. The sample here was peripheral blood, taken in a trial of Ad26.COV2.S vaccine versus placebo. CDR3 DNA sequence: TGTGCCAGCAGCCTCAGGACAGGCTACGCAACTAATGAAAAACTGTTTTTT. Protein product: CASSLRTGYATNEKLFF.